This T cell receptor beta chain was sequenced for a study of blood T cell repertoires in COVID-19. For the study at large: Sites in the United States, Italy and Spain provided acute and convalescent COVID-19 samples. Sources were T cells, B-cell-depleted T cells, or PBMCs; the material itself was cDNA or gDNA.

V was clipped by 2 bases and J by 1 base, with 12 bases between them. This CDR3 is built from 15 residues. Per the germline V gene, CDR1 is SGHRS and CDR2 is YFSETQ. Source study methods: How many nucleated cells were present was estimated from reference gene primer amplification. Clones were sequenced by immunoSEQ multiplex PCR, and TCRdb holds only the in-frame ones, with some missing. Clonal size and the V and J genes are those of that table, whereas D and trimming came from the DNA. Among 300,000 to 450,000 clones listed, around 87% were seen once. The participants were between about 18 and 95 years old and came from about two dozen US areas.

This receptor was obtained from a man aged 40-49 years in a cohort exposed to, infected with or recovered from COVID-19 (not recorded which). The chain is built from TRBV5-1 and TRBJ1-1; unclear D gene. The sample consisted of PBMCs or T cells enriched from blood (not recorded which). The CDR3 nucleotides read TGCGCCAGCAGCTTAAACTCGCGGCAGAACACTGAAGCTTTCTTT. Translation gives CASSLNSRQNTEAFF.